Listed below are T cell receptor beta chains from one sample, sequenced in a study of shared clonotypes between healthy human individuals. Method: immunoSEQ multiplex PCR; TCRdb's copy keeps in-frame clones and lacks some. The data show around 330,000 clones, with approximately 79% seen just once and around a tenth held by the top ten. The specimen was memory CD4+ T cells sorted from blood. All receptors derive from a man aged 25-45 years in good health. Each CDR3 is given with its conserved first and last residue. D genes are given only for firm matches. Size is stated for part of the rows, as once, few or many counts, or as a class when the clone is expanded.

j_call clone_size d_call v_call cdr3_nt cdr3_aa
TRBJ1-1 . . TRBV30 TGTGCCTGGAGTGTCTTGAACACTGAAGCTTTCTTT CAWSVLNTEAFF
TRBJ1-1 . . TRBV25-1 TGTGCCAGCAGGGATGGATTCGAAGCTTTCTTT CASRDGFEAFF
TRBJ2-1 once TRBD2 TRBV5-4 TGTGCCAGCAGCTACCCATCGACTAGCGGGAGGGCCAATGTTCAGTTCTTC CASSYPSTSGRANVQFF
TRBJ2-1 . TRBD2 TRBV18 TGTGCCAGCTCACCCACCTCTCCTAGCGGATACAATGAGCAGTTCTTC CASSPTSPSGYNEQFF
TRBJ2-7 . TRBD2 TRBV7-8 TGTGCCAGCAGCCCCCTAGCGGGAGGAGGAACTCCAATCTTC CASSPLAGGGTPIF
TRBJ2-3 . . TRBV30 TGTGCCTGGAGTTCCAGGACTGGAGATACGCAGTATTTT CAWSSRTGDTQYF
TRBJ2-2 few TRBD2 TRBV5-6 TGTGCCAGCAGCTTCGGACTAGCGGACACCGGGGAGCTGTTTTTT CASSFGLADTGELFF
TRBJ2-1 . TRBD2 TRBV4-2 TGTGCCAGCAGCCAAGAACTAGCGGGGCCAATCAATGAGCAGTTCTTC CASSQELAGPINEQFF
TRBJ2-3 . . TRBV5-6 TGTGCCAGCCGTAGTGGGGTGGGGGACACAGATACGCAGTATTTT CASRSGVGDTDTQYF
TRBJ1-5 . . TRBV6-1 TGTGCCAGCAATTCCCAGGGGATAAACAATCAGCCCCAGCATTTT CASNSQGINNQPQHF
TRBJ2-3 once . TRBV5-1 TGCGCCAGCAGCTTGGCCAGGGACACAGATACGCAGTATTTT CASSLARDTDTQYF